This T cell receptor beta chain comes out of a study of response to subunit inactivated influenza vaccine. Comments on this clonotype: The antigen is undetermined.

MiXCR, applied by TCRdb to the RT-PCR reads, yields one record per CDR3 protein. The sample has about 780,000 distinct CDR3 sequences, approximately 17% seen once; the top ten hold roughly 10%. Overall study findings and caveats: T cells newly recruited by each seasonal influenza vaccination are few, the authors suggested.

Unmatched junction bases numbered 7, after V lost 2 bases and J lost 9 bases. Germline V lookup: CDR1 MNHEY, CDR2 SVGEGT. The CDR3 consists of 15 residues. This clonotype originated in a man aged 50-60 years who received an inactivated influenza vaccine. This sample comprised PBMCs from blood, obtained approximately 5 days after vaccination. This chain connects TRBV6-2 or TRBV6-3 to TRBJ2-1; 10 bases align to TRBD2. For the CDR3, the DNA is TGTGCCAGCAGTTACCCAGCGGGAGGGGGGGTTGAGCAGTTCTTC. This encodes CASSYPAGGGVEQFF.